A few counts support the clone carrying this TCR beta chain. What it recognizes is unknown. The CDR3 covers 18 residues. CDR1 is SGHTA, CDR2 FQGTGA, per germline. Trimming took 2 bases from V and 3 from J; bases not matched to a gene: 10. The sample belongs to a study of cytomegalovirus exposure and HLA in healthy donors. Background on the study: In an early release, HLA-typed donors contributed 90 million or so unique TCR sequences. Study-level results: An assumption of roughly uniform sequencing depth across donors underlay the presence/absence analyses.

The study ran its PCR with 60 Vbeta and 13 Jbeta primers. The table came from immunoSEQ multiplex PCR; TCRdb's copy has only in-frame clones and leaves some out. The sample consists of about 160,000 clones, 75% to 80% of them appearing once. The source material was PBMCs. The TCR comes from a woman aged 45-60 years in good health and CMV-seropositive. This chain joins TRBV7-3 and TRBJ2-3; the match to TRBD2 covers 11 bases. This chain's CDR3 is CASSLVPPGLAVTDTQYF. The CDR3 coding sequence is TGTGCCAGCAGCTTAGTGCCCCCGGGACTAGCGGTGACAGATACGCAGTATTTT.